These 2 T cell receptor beta chains were all obtained from the same sample, sequenced in a study of CD8+CD57+ T cells in acquired aplastic anemia. Genomic DNA templated the TCR beta VDJ and CDR3 profiling. TCRdb reprocessed the reads via MiXCR and lists one record per CDR3 protein. The sample yields some 200,000 distinct CDR3 sequences, about half seen once. Selection for sequencing was limited to patients who had shown CD8+CD57+ cell expansion by flow cytometry. The specimen sequenced was sorted CD4+, CD8+, or CD8+CD57+ T cells (not recorded which) from PBMCs. These receptor sequences come from a human donor with aplastic anemia.

This clonotype was seen ten or more times. This chain joins TRBV5-1 and TRBJ1-1; 8 bases are a match to TRBD1. CDR3 size: 15 residues. J gave up 1 base and V 1 base, and 3 bases lay outside the gene matches. Germline CDR1 reads SGHRS; CDR2 reads YFSETQ. This CDR3 reads CASSLYGQGNTEAFF. The CDR3 DNA sequence: TGCGCCAGCAGCTTGTACGGACAGGGGAACACTGAAGCTTTCTTT.

There are many counts of this clonotype. The chain uses TRBV24-1 and TRBJ2-7; D is possibly TRBD2 (6 bases). Trimming pared 6 bases from V and 7 bases from J, leaving 9 bases between. This CDR3 spans 11 amino acids. CDR1 and CDR2 (germline): KGHDR, SFDVKD. The CDR3, as DNA: TGTGCCACCAGTCACAGCGGGGAGCAGTACTTC. Its translation: CATSHSGEQYF.